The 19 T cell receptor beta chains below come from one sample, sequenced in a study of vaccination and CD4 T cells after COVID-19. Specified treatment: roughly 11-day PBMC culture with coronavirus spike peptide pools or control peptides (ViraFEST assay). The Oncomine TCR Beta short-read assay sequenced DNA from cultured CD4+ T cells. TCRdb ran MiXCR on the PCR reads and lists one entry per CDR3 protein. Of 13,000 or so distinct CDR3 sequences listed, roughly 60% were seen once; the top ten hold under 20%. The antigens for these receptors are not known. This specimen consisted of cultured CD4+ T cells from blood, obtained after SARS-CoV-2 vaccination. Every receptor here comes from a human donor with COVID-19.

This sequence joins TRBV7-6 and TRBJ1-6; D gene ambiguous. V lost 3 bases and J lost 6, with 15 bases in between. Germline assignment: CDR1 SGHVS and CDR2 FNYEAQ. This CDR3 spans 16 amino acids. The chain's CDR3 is CASSFGKSAGNSPLHF. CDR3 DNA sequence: TGTGCCAGCAGCTTTGGCAAGTCTGCGGGTAATTCACCCCTCCACTTT.

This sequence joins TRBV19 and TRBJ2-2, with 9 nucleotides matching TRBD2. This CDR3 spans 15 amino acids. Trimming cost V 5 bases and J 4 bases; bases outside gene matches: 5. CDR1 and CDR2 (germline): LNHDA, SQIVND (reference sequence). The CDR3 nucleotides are TGTGCCAGTAGTTCTGGGACTAGCCTCACCGGGGAGCTGTTTTTT. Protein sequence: CASSSGTSLTGELFF.

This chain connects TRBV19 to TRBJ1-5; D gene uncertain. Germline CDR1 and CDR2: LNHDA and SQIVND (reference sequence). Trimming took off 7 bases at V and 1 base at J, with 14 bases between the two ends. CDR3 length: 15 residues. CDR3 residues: CASNPDEVSNQPQHF. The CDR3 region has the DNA TGTGCCAGTAATCCCGACGAGGTAAGCAATCAGCCCCAGCATTTT.

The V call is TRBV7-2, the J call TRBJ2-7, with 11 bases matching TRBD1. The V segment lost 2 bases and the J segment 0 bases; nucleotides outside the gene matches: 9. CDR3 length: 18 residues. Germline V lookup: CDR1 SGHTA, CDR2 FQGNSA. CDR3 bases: TGTGCCAGCAGCTTAAGGACTTCAGGGACAGGGGGCTCCTACGAGCAGTACTTC. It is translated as CASSLRTSGTGGSYEQYF.

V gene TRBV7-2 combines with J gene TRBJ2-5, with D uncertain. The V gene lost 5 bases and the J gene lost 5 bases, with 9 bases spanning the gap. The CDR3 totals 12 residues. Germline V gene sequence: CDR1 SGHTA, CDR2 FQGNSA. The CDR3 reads CASSPNAETQYF. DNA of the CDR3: TGTGCCAGCAGCCCCAACGCTGAGACCCAGTACTTC.

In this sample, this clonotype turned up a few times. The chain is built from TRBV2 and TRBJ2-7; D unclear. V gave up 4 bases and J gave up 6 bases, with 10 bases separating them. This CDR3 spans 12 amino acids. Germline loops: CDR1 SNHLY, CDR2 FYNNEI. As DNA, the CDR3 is TGTGCCAGCAGTGGTGCGGTCTCCGAGCAGTACTTC. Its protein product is CASSGAVSEQYF.

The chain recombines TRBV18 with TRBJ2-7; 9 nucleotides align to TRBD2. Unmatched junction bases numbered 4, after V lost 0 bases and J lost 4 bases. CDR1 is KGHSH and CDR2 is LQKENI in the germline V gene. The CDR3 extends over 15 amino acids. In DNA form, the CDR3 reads TGTGCCAGCTCACCACCGTTGGCGGGGGGGTACGAGCAGTACTTC. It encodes CASSPPLAGGYEQYF. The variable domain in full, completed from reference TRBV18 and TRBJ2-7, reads NAGVMQNPRHLVRRRGQEARLRCSPMKGHSHVYWYRQLPEEGLKFMVYLQKENIIDESGMPKERFSAEFPKEGPSILRIQQVVRGDSAAYFCASSPPLAGGYEQYFGPGTRLTVT.

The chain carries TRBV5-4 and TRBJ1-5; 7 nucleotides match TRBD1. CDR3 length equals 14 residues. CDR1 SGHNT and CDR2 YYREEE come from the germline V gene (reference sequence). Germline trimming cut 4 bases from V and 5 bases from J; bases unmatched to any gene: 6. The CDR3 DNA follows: TGTGCCAGCAGCAGACAGGGTTTCGATCAGCCCCAGCATTTT. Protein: CASSRQGFDQPQHF. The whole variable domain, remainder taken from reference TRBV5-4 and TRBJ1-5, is ETGVTQSPTHLIKTRGQQVTLRCSSQSGHNTVSWYQQALGQGPQFIFQYYREEENGRGNFPPRFSGLQFPNYSSELNVNALELDDSALYLCASSRQGFDQPQHFGDGTRLSIL.

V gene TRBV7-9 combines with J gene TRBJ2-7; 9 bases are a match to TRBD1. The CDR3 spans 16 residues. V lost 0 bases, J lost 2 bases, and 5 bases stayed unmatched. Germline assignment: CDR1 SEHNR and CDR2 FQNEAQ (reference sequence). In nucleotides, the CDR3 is TGTGCCAGCAGCTTAGCGAGGGGACAGGGCACCTACGAGCAGTACTTC. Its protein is CASSLARGQGTYEQYF. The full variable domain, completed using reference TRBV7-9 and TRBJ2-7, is DTGVSQNPRHKITKRGQNVTFRCDPISEHNRLYWYRQTLGQGPEFLTYFQNEAQLEKSRLLSDRFSAERPKGSFSTLEIQRTEQGDSAMYLCASSLARGQGTYEQYFGPGTRLTVT.

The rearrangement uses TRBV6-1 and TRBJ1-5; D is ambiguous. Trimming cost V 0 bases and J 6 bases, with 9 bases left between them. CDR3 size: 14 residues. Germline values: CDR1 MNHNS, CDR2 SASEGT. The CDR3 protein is CASSEASASQPQHF. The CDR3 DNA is TGTGCCAGCAGTGAAGCTTCGGCGAGTCAGCCCCAGCATTTT.

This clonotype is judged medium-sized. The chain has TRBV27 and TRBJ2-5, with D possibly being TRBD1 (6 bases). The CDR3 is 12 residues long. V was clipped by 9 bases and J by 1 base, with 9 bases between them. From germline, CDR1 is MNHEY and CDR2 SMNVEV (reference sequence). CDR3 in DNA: TGTGCCAGGGGGGACACCCAAGAGACCCAGTACTTC. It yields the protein CARGDTQETQYF.

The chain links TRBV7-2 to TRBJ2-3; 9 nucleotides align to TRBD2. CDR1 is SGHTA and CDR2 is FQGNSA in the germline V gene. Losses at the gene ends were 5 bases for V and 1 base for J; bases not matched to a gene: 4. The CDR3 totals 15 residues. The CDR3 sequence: CASSTRLAGTDTQYF. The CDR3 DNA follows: TGTGCCAGCAGCACCCGACTAGCGGGCACAGATACGCAGTATTTT.

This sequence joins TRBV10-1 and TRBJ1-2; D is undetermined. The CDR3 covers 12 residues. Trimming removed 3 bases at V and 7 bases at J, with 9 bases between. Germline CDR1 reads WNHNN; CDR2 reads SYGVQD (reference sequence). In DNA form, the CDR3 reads TGCGCCAGCAGTGATCAAAATGGTGGCTACACCTTC. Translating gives CASSDQNGGYTF.

CDR3 bases: TGTGCCAGTAGTATAAGTGACAGAAGAAATCAGCCCCAGCATTTT. This gives the protein CASSISDRRNQPQHF. The chain links TRBV19 to TRBJ1-5; TRBD1 might be the D (5 bases). This CDR3 has 15 amino acids. V lost 2 bases and J lost 4, with 12 bases in between. Germline V gene lookup returns CDR1 LNHDA and CDR2 SQIVND (reference sequence).

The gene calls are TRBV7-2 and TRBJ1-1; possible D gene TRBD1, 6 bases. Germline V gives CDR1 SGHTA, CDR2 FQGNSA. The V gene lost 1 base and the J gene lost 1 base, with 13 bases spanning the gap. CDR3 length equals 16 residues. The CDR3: CASSLVWGRQNTEAFF. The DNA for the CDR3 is TGTGCCAGCAGCTTAGTCTGGGGGCGTCAGAACACTGAAGCTTTCTTT. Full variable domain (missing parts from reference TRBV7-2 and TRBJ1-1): GAGVSQSPSNKVTEKGKDVELRCDPISGHTALYWYRQSLGQGLEFLIYFQGNSAPDKSGLPSDRFSAERTGGSVSTLTIQRTQQEDSAVYLCASSLVWGRQNTEAFFGQGTRLTVV.

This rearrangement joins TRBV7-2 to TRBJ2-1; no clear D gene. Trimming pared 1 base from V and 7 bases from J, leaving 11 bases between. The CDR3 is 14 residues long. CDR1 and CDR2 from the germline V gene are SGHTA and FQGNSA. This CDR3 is CASSLVIRANEQFF. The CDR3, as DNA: TGTGCCAGCAGCTTAGTGATAAGGGCAAATGAGCAGTTCTTC.

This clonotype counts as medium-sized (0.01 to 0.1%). The CDR3 spells CASSPDISRSQYF. Written as DNA, the CDR3 is TGCGCCAGCAGCCCGGACATCTCCCGGTCCCAGTACTTC. The V gene is TRBV5-1, the J gene TRBJ2-5, with D possibly TRBD1 on 5 matching bases. The germline gives CDR1 SGHRS, CDR2 YFSETQ. This CDR3 comprises 13 residues. The V gene lost 4 bases and the J gene lost 9 bases, with 16 bases spanning the gap.

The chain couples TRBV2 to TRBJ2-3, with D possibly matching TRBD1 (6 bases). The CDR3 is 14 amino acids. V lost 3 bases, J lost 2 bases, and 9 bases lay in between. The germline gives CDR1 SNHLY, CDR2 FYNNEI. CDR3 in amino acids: CASSEGDNTDTQYF. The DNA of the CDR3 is TGTGCCAGCAGTGAGGGGGACAACACAGATACGCAGTATTTT. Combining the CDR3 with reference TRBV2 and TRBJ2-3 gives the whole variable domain EPEVTQTPSHQVTQMGQEVILRCVPISNHLYFYWYRQILGQKVEFLVSFYNNEISEKSEIFDDQFSVERPDGSNFTLKIRSTKLEDSAMYFCASSEGDNTDTQYFGPGTRLTVL.

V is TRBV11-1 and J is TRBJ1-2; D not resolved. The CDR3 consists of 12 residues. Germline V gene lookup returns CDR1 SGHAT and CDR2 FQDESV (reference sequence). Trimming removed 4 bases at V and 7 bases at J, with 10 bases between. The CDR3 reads CASSSGTSGYTF. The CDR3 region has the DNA TGTGCCAGCAGCTCCGGTACATCTGGCTACACCTTC.